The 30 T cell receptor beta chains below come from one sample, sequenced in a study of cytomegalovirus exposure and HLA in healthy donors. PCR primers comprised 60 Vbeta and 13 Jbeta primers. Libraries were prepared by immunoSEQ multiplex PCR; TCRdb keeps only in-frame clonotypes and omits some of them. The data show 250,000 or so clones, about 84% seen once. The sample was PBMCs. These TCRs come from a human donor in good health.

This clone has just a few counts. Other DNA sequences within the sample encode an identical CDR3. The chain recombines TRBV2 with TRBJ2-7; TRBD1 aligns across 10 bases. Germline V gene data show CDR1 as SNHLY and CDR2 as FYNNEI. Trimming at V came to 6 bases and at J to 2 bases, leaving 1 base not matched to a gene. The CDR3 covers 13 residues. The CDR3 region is CASRGTGAYEQYF. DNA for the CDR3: TGTGCCAGCAGAGGGACAGGGGCCTACGAGCAGTACTTC.

The CDR3 sequence: CASSMWTGNTEAFF. CDR3 sequence (DNA): TGTGCCAGTAGTATGTGGACAGGGAACACTGAAGCTTTCTTT. The rearrangement links TRBV19 to TRBJ1-1; TRBD1 matches 7 bases. The V gene end was trimmed by 3 bases and the J gene end by 1 base; junction bases not matched to a gene: 2. Germline V CDR1 and CDR2: LNHDA, SQIVND (reference sequence). The CDR3 has 14 amino acids.

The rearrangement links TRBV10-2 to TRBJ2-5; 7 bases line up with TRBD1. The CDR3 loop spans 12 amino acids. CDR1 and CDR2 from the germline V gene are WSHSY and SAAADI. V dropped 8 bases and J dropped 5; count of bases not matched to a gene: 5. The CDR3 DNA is TGCGCCAGCGGACAGGCGCGCGAGACCCAGTACTTC. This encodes CASGQARETQYF.

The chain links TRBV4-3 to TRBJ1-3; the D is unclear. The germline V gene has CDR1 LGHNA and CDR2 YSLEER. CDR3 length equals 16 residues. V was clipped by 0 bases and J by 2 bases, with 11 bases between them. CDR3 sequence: CASSQDPEPAGNTIYF. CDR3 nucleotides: TGCGCCAGCAGCCAAGATCCGGAGCCTGCTGGAAACACCATATATTTT.

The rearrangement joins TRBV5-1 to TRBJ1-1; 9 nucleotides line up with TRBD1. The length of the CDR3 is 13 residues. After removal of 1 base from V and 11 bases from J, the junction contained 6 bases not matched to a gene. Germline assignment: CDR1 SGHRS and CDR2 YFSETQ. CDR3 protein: CASSLRDREYAFF. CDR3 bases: TGCGCCAGCAGCTTGCGGGACAGGGAGTACGCTTTCTTT. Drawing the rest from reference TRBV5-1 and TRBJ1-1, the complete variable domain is KAGVTQTPRYLIKTRGQQVTLSCSPISGHRSVSWYQQTPGQGLQFLFEYFSETQRNKGNFPGRFSGRQFSNSRSEMNVSTLELGDSALYLCASSLRDREYAFFGQGTRLTVV.

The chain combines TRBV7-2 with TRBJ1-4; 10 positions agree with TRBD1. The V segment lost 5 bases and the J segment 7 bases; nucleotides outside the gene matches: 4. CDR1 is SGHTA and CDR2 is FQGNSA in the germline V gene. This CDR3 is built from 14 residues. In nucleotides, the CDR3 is TGTGCCAGCAGCAGGGACAGGGGAGCTGAAAAACTGTTTTTT. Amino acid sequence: CASSRDRGAEKLFF.

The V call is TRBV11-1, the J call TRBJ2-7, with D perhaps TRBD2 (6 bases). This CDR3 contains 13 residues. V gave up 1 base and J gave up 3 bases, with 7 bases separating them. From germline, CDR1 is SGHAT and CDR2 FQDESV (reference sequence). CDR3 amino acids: CASSLVADYEQYF. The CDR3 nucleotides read TGTGCCAGCAGCTTAGTAGCGGACTACGAGCAGTACTTC.

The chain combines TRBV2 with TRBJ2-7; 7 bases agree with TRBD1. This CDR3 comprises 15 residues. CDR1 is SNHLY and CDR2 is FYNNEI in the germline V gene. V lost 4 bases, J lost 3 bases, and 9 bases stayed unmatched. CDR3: CASSGIPGQSYEQYF. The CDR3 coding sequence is TGTGCCAGCAGTGGAATTCCGGGACAGAGCTACGAGCAGTACTTC.

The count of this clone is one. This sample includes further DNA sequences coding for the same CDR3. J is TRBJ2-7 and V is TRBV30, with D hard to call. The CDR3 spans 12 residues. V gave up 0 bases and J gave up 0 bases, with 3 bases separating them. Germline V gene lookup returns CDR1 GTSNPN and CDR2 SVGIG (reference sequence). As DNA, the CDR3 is TGTGCCTGGAGTGTTAGCTCCTACGAGCAGTACTTC. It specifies CAWSVSSYEQYF. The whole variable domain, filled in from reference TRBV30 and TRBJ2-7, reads SQTIHQWPATLVQPVGSPLSLECTVEGTSNPNLYWYRQAAGRGLQLLFYSVGIGQISSEVPQNLSASRPQDRQFILSSKKLLLSDSGFYLCAWSVSSYEQYFGPGTRLTVT.

The CDR3 here is CASSPPGSNQPQHF. Here the CDR3 DNA reads TGTGCCAGCTCACCGCCAGGTAGCAATCAGCCCCAGCATTTT. This rearrangement joins TRBV18 to TRBJ1-5, with no clear D. V was shortened by 3 bases and J by 0 bases, with 6 bases between the two germline ends. CDR1 is KGHSH, CDR2 LQKENI, per germline. The CDR3 is 14 residues long.

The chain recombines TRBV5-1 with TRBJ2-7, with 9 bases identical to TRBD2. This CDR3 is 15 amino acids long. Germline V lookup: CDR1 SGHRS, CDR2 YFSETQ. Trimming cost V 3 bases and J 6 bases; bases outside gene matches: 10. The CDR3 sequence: CASSSVAGVRSEQYF. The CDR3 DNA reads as TGCGCCAGCAGCTCCGTAGCGGGAGTGAGGTCCGAGCAGTACTTC.

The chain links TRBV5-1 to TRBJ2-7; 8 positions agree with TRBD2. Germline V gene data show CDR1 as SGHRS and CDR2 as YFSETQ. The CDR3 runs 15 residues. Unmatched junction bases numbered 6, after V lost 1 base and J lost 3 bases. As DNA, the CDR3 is TGCGCCAGCAGCTTGTGGCGGGAGGCCCACTACGAGCAGTACTTC. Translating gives CASSLWREAHYEQYF.

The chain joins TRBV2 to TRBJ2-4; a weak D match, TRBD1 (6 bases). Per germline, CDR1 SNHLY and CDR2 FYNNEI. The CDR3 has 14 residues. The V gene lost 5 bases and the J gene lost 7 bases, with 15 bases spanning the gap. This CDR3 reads CASSRGDQGNIQYF. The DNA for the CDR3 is TGTGCCAGCAGTCGGGGAGACCAGGGGAACATTCAGTACTTC.

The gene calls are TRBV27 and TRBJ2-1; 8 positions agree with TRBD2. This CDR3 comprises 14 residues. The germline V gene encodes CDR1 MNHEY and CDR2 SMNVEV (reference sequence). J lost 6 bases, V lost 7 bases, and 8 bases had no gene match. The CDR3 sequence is CASTPAGVFNEQFF. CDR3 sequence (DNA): TGTGCCAGCACCCCAGCGGGAGTCTTCAATGAGCAGTTCTTC.

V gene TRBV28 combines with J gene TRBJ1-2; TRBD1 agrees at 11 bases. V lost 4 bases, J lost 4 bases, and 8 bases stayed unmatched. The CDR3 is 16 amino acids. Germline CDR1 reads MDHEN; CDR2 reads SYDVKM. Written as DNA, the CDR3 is TGTGCCAGCAGTTATGGACAGGGGGCAATAGCCTATGGCTACACCTTC. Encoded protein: CASSYGQGAIAYGYTF.

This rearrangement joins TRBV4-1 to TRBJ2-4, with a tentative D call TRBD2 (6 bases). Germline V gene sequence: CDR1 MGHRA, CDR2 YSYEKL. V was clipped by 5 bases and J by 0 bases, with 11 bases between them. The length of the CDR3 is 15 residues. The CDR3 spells CASSKIAVAKNIQYF. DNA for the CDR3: TGCGCCAGCAGCAAGATAGCGGTAGCCAAAAACATTCAGTACTTC.

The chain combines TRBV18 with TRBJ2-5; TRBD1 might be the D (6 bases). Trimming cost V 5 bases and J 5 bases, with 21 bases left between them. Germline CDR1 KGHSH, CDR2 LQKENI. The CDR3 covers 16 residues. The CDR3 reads CASSTTGSGLGETQYF. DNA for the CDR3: TGTGCCAGCTCAACTACAGGGAGCGGACTTGGGGAGACCCAGTACTTC.

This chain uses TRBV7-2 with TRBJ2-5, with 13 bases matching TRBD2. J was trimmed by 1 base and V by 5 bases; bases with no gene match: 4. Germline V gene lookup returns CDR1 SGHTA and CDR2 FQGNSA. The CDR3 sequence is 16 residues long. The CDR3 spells CASSRLAGGLQETQYF. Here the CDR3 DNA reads TGTGCCAGCAGCCGACTAGCGGGAGGTCTCCAAGAGACCCAGTACTTC.

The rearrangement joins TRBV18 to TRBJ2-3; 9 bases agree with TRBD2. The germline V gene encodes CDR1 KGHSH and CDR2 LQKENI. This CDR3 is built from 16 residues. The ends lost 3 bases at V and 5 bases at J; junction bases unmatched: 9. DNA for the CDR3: TGTGCCAGCTCACCCCGACTAGCGGAAAGAGTAGATACGCAGTATTTT. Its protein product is CASSPRLAERVDTQYF.

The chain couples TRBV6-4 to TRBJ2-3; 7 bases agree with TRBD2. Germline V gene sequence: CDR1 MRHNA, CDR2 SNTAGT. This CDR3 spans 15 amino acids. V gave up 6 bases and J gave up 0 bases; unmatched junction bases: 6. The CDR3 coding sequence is TGTGCCAGCAGCTATAGCGGGCTGAGCACAGATACGCAGTATTTT. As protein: CASSYSGLSTDTQYF.

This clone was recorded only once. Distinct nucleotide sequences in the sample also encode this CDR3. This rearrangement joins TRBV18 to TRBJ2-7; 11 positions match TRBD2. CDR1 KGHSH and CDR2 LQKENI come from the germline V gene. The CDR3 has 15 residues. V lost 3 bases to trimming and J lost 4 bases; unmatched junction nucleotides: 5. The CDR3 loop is CASSPGTSGNYEQYF. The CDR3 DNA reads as TGTGCCAGCTCACCGGGGACTAGCGGAAATTACGAGCAGTACTTC.

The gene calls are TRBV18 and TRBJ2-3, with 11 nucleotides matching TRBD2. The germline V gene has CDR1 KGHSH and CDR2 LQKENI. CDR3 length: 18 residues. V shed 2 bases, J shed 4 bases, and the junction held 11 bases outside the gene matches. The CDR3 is CASSPTLTSGMGADTQYF. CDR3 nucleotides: TGTGCCAGCTCACCAACCTTGACTAGCGGGATGGGGGCAGATACGCAGTATTTT.

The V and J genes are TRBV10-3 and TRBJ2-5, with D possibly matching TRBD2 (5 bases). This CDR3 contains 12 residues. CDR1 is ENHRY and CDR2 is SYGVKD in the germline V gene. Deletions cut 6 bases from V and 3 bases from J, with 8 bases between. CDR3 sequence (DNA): TGTGCCATCAGCCTCGGGGAAGAGACCCAGTACTTC. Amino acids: CAISLGEETQYF.

The CDR3 region is CSAVRELYNEQFF. The CDR3 DNA follows: TGCAGCGCAGTACGGGAGTTATACAATGAGCAGTTCTTC. The chain joins TRBV29-1 to TRBJ2-1, with D possibly matching TRBD2 (6 bases). This CDR3 spans 13 amino acids. Trimming took 7 bases from V and 4 from J, leaving 14 bases between them. Germline V gives CDR1 SQVTM, CDR2 ANQGSEA.

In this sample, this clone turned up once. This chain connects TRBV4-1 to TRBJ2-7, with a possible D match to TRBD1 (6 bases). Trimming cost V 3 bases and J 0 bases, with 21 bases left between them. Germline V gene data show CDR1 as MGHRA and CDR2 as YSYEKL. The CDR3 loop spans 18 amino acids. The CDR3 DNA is TGCGCCAGCAGCCACGAAGGGGGTTCCGGGACAAACTCCTACGAGCAGTACTTC. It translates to CASSHEGGSGTNSYEQYF.

CDR3 nucleotides: TGCGCCAGCAGCCATCTCCCGGGGGACCCAAGTGAGCAGTTCTTC. This translates into CASSHLPGDPSEQFF. The gene calls are TRBV4-1 and TRBJ2-1, with D tentatively TRBD2 (6 bases). Germline CDR1 MGHRA, CDR2 YSYEKL. The CDR3 loop spans 15 amino acids. Trimming took off 3 bases at V and 9 bases at J, with 18 bases between the two ends.

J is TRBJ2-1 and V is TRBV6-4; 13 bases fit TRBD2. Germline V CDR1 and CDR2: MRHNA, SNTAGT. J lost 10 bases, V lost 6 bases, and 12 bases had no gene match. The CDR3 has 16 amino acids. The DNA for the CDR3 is TGTGCCAGCAGCGTCGAGGGGACTAGCGGGAACTTAGAGCAGTTCTTC. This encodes CASSVEGTSGNLEQFF.

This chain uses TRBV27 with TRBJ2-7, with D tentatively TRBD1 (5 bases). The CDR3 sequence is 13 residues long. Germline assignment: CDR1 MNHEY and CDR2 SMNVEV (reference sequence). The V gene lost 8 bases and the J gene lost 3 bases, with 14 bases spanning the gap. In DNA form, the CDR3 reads TGTGCCAGCCAGGGCCAGGGCGACTACGAGCAGTACTTC. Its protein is CASQGQGDYEQYF.

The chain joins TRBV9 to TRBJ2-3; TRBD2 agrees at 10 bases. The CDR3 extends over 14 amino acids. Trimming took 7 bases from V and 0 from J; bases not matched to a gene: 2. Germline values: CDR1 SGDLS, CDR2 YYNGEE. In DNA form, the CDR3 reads TGTGCCAGCGCGACTAGCGGGAGCACAGATACGCAGTATTTT. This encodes CASATSGSTDTQYF.

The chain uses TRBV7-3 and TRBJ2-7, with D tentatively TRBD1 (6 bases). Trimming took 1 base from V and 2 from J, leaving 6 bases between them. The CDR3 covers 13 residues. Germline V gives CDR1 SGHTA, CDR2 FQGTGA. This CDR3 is CASSLNRAYEQYF. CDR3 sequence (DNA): TGTGCCAGCAGCTTAAACAGGGCCTACGAGCAGTACTTC. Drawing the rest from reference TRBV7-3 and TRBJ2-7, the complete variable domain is GAGVSQTPSNKVTEKGKYVELRCDPISGHTALYWYRQSLGQGPEFLIYFQGTGAADDSGLPNDRFFAVRPEGSVSTLKIQRTERGDSAVYLCASSLNRAYEQYFGPGTRLTVT.